The 29 T cell receptor beta chains given below trace back to one sample, sequenced in a study of blood T cells in healthy people across ages. A second about 6 to 11 cycle PCR used barcoded and J-beta primers. MiXCR, run by TCRdb on the 5' RACE reads, gives a single entry per CDR3 protein. The table records some 1.6 million distinct CDR3 sequences, roughly 30% of them present only once. The material sequenced was blood. The receptors originated from a woman in her 30s in good health.

The chain has TRBV6-5 and TRBJ2-1; weak D call: TRBD2 (6 bases). V lost 0 bases to trimming and J lost 7 bases, with 16 bases between them. There are 16 residues in the CDR3. Germline CDR1 and CDR2: MNHEY and SVGAGI. CDR3 loop: CASSYSAGSPGNEQFF. DNA for the CDR3: TGTGCCAGCAGTTACTCGGCCGGGAGCCCCGGGAATGAGCAGTTCTTC.

This clonotype appeared a few times. The V call is TRBV4-2, the J call TRBJ2-1; perhaps TRBD2 as D (6 bases). Trimming pared 0 bases from V and 0 bases from J, leaving 12 bases between. Per germline, CDR1 LGHNA and CDR2 YNFKEQ. The CDR3 length is 17 residues. The DNA for the CDR3 is TGTGCCAGCAGCCAAGAAGGCGGGGAAAGCTCCTACAATGAGCAGTTCTTC. Protein sequence: CASSQEGGESSYNEQFF.

The V and J genes are TRBV5-1 and TRBJ1-1; D ambiguous. The germline V gene encodes CDR1 SGHRS and CDR2 YFSETQ. Trimming took 1 base from V and 3 from J, leaving 10 bases between them. This CDR3 comprises 14 residues. The CDR3 DNA reads TGCGCCAGCAGCTTGACGGGGTCGGACACTGAAGCTTTCTTT. Translated, it gives CASSLTGSDTEAFF.

Ten or more counts support this clonotype. This chain connects TRBV7-2 to TRBJ2-7, with D possibly matching TRBD2 (5 bases). V shed 5 bases and J shed 7 bases, with 9 bases lying between them. Looked up from germline, CDR1 is SGHTA and CDR2 is FQGNSA. This CDR3 contains 11 residues. CDR3 in DNA: TGTGCCAGCAGCCCGAGGGTAGAGCAGTACTTC. It yields the protein CASSPRVEQYF.

In DNA form, the CDR3 reads TGCAGCGTTCAACTAGCGACTTACTCGGGTTCCTACAATGAGCAGTTCTTC. It yields the protein CSVQLATYSGSYNEQFF. The chain has TRBV29-1 and TRBJ2-1; TRBD2 matches 7 bases. The CDR3 covers 17 residues. The junction had 14 bases not matched to a gene; V was cut back by 5 bases and J by 1 base. Looked up from germline, CDR1 is SQVTM and CDR2 is ANQGSEA.

The rearrangement joins TRBV6-2 or TRBV6-3 to TRBJ2-3; D ambiguous. Germline CDR1 MNHEY, CDR2 SVGEGT. The CDR3 contains 12 residues. V gave up 2 bases and J gave up 4 bases, with 4 bases separating them. The CDR3 nucleotides are TGTGCCAGCAGTTACCCGGCAGATACGCAGTATTTT. Translating it yields CASSYPADTQYF.

This clonotype has only a few counts. The chain has TRBV7-6 and TRBJ2-7, with 7 bases lining up with TRBD1. Germline CDR1 reads SGHVS; CDR2 reads FNYEAQ. V shed 5 bases, J shed 4 bases, and the junction held 14 bases outside the gene matches. The CDR3 contains 16 residues. The CDR3 is CASSEGDSPSYYEQYF. For the CDR3, the DNA is TGTGCCAGCAGCGAAGGGGACAGTCCTTCCTATTACGAGCAGTACTTC. The whole variable domain, remainder taken from reference TRBV7-6 and TRBJ2-7, is GAGVSQSPRYKVTKRGQDVALRCDPISGHVSLYWYRQALGQGPEFLTYFNYEAQQDKSGLPNDRFSAERPEGSISTLTIQRTEQRDSAMYRCASSEGDSPSYYEQYFGPGTRLTVT.

The chain joins TRBV28 to TRBJ1-6; D possibly corresponds to TRBD1 (6 bases). Germline assignment: CDR1 MDHEN and CDR2 SYDVKM. V lost 4 bases, J lost 9 bases, and 16 bases lay in between. The CDR3 contains 15 residues. DNA of the CDR3: TGTGCCAGCAGTTCATGGGGGGCCGGGGGTTCACCCCTCCACTTT. Amino acid sequence: CASSSWGAGGSPLHF.

This chain links TRBV27 with TRBJ2-3; 8 bases map to TRBD2. The junction had 12 bases not matched to a gene; V was cut back by 3 bases and J by 4 bases. The germline V gene encodes CDR1 MNHEY and CDR2 SMNVEV (reference sequence). This CDR3 is 17 amino acids long. CDR3 in amino acids: CASSLNQPAGESDTQYF. The CDR3, as DNA: TGTGCCAGCAGTTTGAATCAGCCAGCGGGGGAATCAGATACGCAGTATTTT.

This chain uses TRBV3-1 with TRBJ2-7; D unresolved. V was clipped by 5 bases and J by 6 bases, with 11 bases between them. CDR3 length equals 12 residues. Germline CDR1 and CDR2: LGHDT and YNNKEL (reference sequence). The CDR3 bases are TGTGCCAGCAGCGTTCCGGGTCGCGAGCAGTACTTC. It codes for CASSVPGREQYF.

The chain has TRBV14 and TRBJ1-1; a weak D match, TRBD1 (5 bases). This CDR3 has 13 residues. Germline V gene sequence: CDR1 SGHDN, CDR2 FVKESK. V was clipped by 1 base and J by 5 bases, with 8 bases between them. For the CDR3, the DNA is TGTGCCAGCAGCCAAGTGTCAGGGACTGAAGCTTTCTTT. Its protein is CASSQVSGTEAFF.

This chain joins TRBV3-1 and TRBJ2-3, with TRBD2 matching over 9 bases. The CDR3 extends over 16 amino acids. V shed 5 bases, J shed 2 bases, and the junction held 8 bases outside the gene matches. In germline, CDR1 is LGHDT, CDR2 YNNKEL (reference sequence). The CDR3 DNA sequence: TGTGCCAGCAGCGAGACTAGCGGCCATTACACAGATACGCAGTATTTT. Amino acid sequence: CASSETSGHYTDTQYF.

The sample holds many counts of this clonotype. At one end the junction does not follow the germline gene, possibly because of a read error. The chain recombines TRBV11-1 with TRBJ2-5, with a weak D call TRBD2 (5 bases). CDR3 length: 13 residues. Looked up from germline, CDR1 is SGHAT and CDR2 is FQDESV (reference sequence). Here the CDR3 reads CASSRGREETQYF. DNA of the CDR3: TGCGCCAGCTCCCGGGGAAGGGAGGAGACCCAGTACTTC.

The chain combines TRBV20-1 with TRBJ1-2; D may be TRBD1 (5 bases). Deletions cut 6 bases from V and 8 bases from J, with 19 bases between. CDR3 length: 13 residues. Germline V CDR1 and CDR2: DFQATT, SNEGSKA (reference sequence). The CDR3 DNA follows: TGCAGTGCAAAGGCAGTGGACAATCGGGGCTACACCTTC. Its protein product is CSAKAVDNRGYTF.

The rearrangement joins TRBV20-1 to TRBJ2-3, with 12 bases fitting TRBD2. This CDR3 contains 13 residues. Germline CDR1 DFQATT, CDR2 SNEGSKA (reference sequence). The chain's CDR3 is CSTTSGGTDTQYF. The CDR3 DNA reads as TGCAGCACTACTAGCGGGGGGACAGATACGCAGTATTTT.

The chain combines TRBV7-9 with TRBJ1-2; tentative D call: TRBD1 (5 bases). The CDR3 has 15 amino acids. The V and J ends lost 6 bases and 0 bases respectively, with 14 bases between them. Germline V CDR1 and CDR2: SEHNR, FQNEAQ (reference sequence). For the CDR3, the DNA is TGTGCCAGCAGTAACGGGGCCGTATCTAACTATGGCTACACCTTC. Protein: CASSNGAVSNYGYTF.

The chain recombines TRBV10-1 with TRBJ2-7, with 7 bases lining up with TRBD1. J was trimmed by 3 bases and V by 10 bases; bases with no gene match: 9. Germline V lookup: CDR1 WNHNN, CDR2 SYGVQD (reference sequence). CDR3 size: 13 residues. CDR3 nucleotide sequence: TGCGCCACCTCGGGACAGCGGTTCTACGAGCAGTACTTC. It specifies CATSGQRFYEQYF.

This clonotype has a handful of counts. This chain uses TRBV11-1 with TRBJ1-1; TRBD1 aligns across 8 bases. Germline V lookup: CDR1 SGHAT, CDR2 FQDESV (reference sequence). Trimming removed 3 bases from V and 4 bases from J; junction bases left unmatched: 10. The CDR3 covers 16 residues. Here the CDR3 DNA reads TGTGCCAGCAGCTTTCGGACAGGGCGTGTAGGCACTGAAGCTTTCTTT. It encodes CASSFRTGRVGTEAFF.

This chain links TRBV28 with TRBJ1-2; 7 bases map to TRBD1. V was clipped by 6 bases and J by 6 bases; unmatched bases: 7. This CDR3 is 13 amino acids long. Germline CDR1 reads MDHEN; CDR2 reads SYDVKM. This CDR3 is CASSPGGRDGYTF. As DNA, the CDR3 is TGTGCCAGCAGCCCAGGGGGAAGGGATGGCTACACCTTC.

The chain links TRBV5-1 to TRBJ2-3, with TRBD2 as a possible D gene (5 bases). CDR1 SGHRS and CDR2 YFSETQ come from the germline V gene. V lost 4 bases, J lost 0 bases, and 12 bases lay in between. This CDR3 spans 15 amino acids. The CDR3 nucleotides read TGCGCCAGCAGCCCTGACTACCTTAGCACAGATACGCAGTATTTT. Translation: CASSPDYLSTDTQYF.

A word on this clonotype: With a much larger clone just one base away, this may be a read error. V usage is TRBV27 and J usage is TRBJ1-2; tentative D call: TRBD1 (6 bases). Trimming pared 6 bases from V and 4 bases from J, leaving 15 bases between. The germline gives CDR1 MNHEY, CDR2 SMNVEV (reference sequence). The CDR3 has 14 residues. CDR3 in DNA: TGTGCCAGCAGCGCAGGGGTCGCTCTCTATGGCTACACCTTC. This codes for CASSAGVALYGYTF.

On this clonotype itself: Relative to the germline gene, one junction end is altered; a read error may explain this. This chain uses TRBV28 with TRBJ2-1, with 7 bases identical to TRBD1. This CDR3 has 14 amino acids. CDR1 MDHEN and CDR2 SYDVKM come from the germline V gene. As DNA, the CDR3 is TGTGCCAGCAGGGACAGGACCTCCTGCAATGAGCAGTTCTTC. It specifies CASRDRTSCNEQFF.

This clonotype was found a few times. The genes are TRBV20-1 and TRBJ2-7; no definite D call. Trimming stripped 0 bases from V and 2 bases from J, with 11 bases between. This CDR3 has 14 amino acids. Looked up from germline, CDR1 is DFQATT and CDR2 is SNEGSKA (reference sequence). Written as DNA, the CDR3 is TGCAGTGCTAGAGATCTTACGGGCACCTACGAGCAGTACTTC. Its translation is CSARDLTGTYEQYF.

V and J are TRBV10-3 and TRBJ1-4; D remains unclear. V was pared by 6 bases and J by 7 bases, with 12 bases between. The CDR3 is made up of 13 amino acids. Germline V lookup: CDR1 ENHRY, CDR2 SYGVKD. CDR3 in amino acids: CAISKNPGEKLFF. The CDR3 DNA reads TGTGCCATCAGCAAAAATCCGGGTGAAAAACTGTTTTTT.

This clonotype was recorded a few times. J is TRBJ2-6 and V is TRBV30; D is possibly TRBD1 (6 bases). Looked up from germline, CDR1 is GTSNPN and CDR2 is SVGIG (reference sequence). The CDR3 loop spans 16 amino acids. The ends were cut back, 4 bases at V and 0 bases at J, with 13 bases in the middle. The CDR3 DNA follows: TGTGCCTGGAAACGGGACAAGAGCTCTGGGGCCAACGTCCTGACTTTC. Translating it yields CAWKRDKSSGANVLTF. The entire variable domain, with the rest obtained from reference TRBV30 and TRBJ2-6, is as follows: SQTIHQWPATLVQPVGSPLSLECTVEGTSNPNLYWYRQAAGRGLQLLFYSVGIGQISSEVPQNLSASRPQDRQFILSSKKLLLSDSGFYLCAWKRDKSSGANVLTFGAGSRLTVL.

This clonotype was detected only a few times. V is TRBV5-1 and J is TRBJ2-3; 7 bases map to TRBD2. This CDR3 comprises 16 residues. Trimming took 3 bases from V and 2 from J; bases not matched to a gene: 9. Germline CDR1 reads SGHRS; CDR2 reads YFSETQ. The CDR3 region has the DNA TGCGCCAGCAGCTGGGGAGCGGGAAAGGTCACAGATACGCAGTATTTT. It encodes CASSWGAGKVTDTQYF.

This CDR3 reads CAISAADRTGELFF. The DNA of the CDR3 is TGTGCCATCAGTGCCGCGGACAGGACCGGGGAGCTGTTTTTT. This chain links TRBV10-3 with TRBJ2-2, with 7 bases aligning to TRBD1. With 4 bases clipped from V and 5 bases from J, the junction kept 4 bases outside the gene matches. Germline V gene lookup returns CDR1 ENHRY and CDR2 SYGVKD. CDR3 length: 14 residues.

This clonotype was recorded a few times. CDR3 in amino acids: CSARDPGTGSYNEQFF. The CDR3 nucleotides read TGCAGTGCTAGAGATCCGGGGACGGGCTCCTACAATGAGCAGTTCTTC. The genes are TRBV20-1 and TRBJ2-1; D possibly uses TRBD1 or TRBD2 (5 bases each). Between the trimmed V and J ends, which lost 0 bases and 0 bases, there was a span of 12 bases. Germline CDR1 DFQATT, CDR2 SNEGSKA (reference sequence). This CDR3 has 16 residues.

This clonotype was detected ten times or more. The V gene is TRBV7-3, the J gene TRBJ2-1, with 7 bases identical to TRBD2. Losses at the gene ends were 5 bases for V and 2 bases for J; bases not matched to a gene: 12. The CDR3 contains 17 residues. Germline V gene data show CDR1 as SGHTA and CDR2 as FQGTGA. The CDR3 sequence: CASSPEVGTTPYNEQFF. CDR3 nucleotides: TGTGCCAGCAGCCCCGAGGTCGGGACTACCCCCTACAATGAGCAGTTCTTC.